The 8 T cell receptor beta chains below were found in one sample sequenced in a study of blood T cell repertoires in COVID-19 (dated by TCRdb to about 2020). Libraries were built with the immunoSEQ multiplex PCR assay. TCRdb's version of the immuneACCESS table is confined to in-frame rearrangements and falls short of the full clone set. An unresolved V gene accounts for under half of the shortfall where checked; the remainder is of unknown origin. The sample table lists over 90,000 clones, about 90% of them with a count of one. The ten largest clones represent about 3.5% of the sample. Source material: peripheral blood. Every receptor here comes from a woman between 55 and 75 years old with acute or convalescent COVID-19.

This chain's CDR3 is CASGPQKGNTIYF. The CDR3 DNA follows: TGTGCCAGCGGGCCCCAGAAAGGAAACACCATATATTTT. The rearrangement uses TRBV3-1 (or the pseudogene TRBV3-2) and TRBJ1-3, with unresolved D. The V and J ends lost 8 bases and 4 bases respectively, with 12 bases between them. This CDR3 is 13 amino acids long. The germline CDR1 and CDR2 sequences are LGHDT and YNNKEL (reference sequence).

This chain uses TRBV28 with TRBJ2-2; TRBD2 matches 7 bases. This CDR3 comprises 15 residues. Germline V gene data show CDR1 as MDHEN and CDR2 as SYDVKM. The junction had 3 bases not matched to a gene; V was cut back by 4 bases and J by 1 base. The CDR3 protein is CASSYTSVNTGELFF. In DNA form, the CDR3 reads TGTGCCAGCAGTTATACTAGCGTGAACACCGGGGAGCTGTTTTTT.

The chain joins TRBV28 to TRBJ1-1; D perhaps matches TRBD1 (6 bases). In germline, CDR1 is MDHEN, CDR2 SYDVKM. This CDR3 has 13 residues. Trimming cost V 5 bases and J 8 bases, with 15 bases left between them. This CDR3 is CASSPQGGAEAFF. CDR3 DNA: TGTGCCAGCAGTCCCCAAGGGGGGGCAGAAGCTTTCTTT.

The chain couples TRBV4-1 to TRBJ1-3; the D is unclear. CDR3 size: 15 residues. V was trimmed by 0 bases and J by 2 bases, leaving 8 bases between them. CDR1 and CDR2 (germline): MGHRA, YSYEKL. CDR3 protein: CASSQDRTAGNTIYF. CDR3 nucleotides: TGCGCCAGCAGCCAAGATCGAACAGCTGGAAACACCATATATTTT.

This clone was seen just once. V gene TRBV25-1 combines with J gene TRBJ1-2; D remains unclear. Germline lookup yields CDR1 MGHDK and CDR2 SYGVNS. The length of the CDR3 is 13 residues. V gave up 6 bases and J gave up 8 bases, with 16 bases separating them. CDR3 bases: TGTGCCAGCAGCGATACCGGTATCCACGGCTACACCTTC. Translating gives CASSDTGIHGYTF.

The chain combines TRBV4-1 with TRBJ1-2; a weak D match, TRBD1 (5 bases). Germline V lookup: CDR1 MGHRA, CDR2 YSYEKL. This CDR3 has 12 residues. V lost 8 bases, J lost 3 bases, and 10 bases lay in between. The CDR3 region is CASGQGYYGYTF. DNA of the CDR3: TGCGCCAGCGGTCAGGGCTACTATGGCTACACCTTC.

The CDR3 reads CASSASGGPYNEQFF. As DNA, the CDR3 is TGCGCCAGCAGTGCTTCGGGAGGGCCCTACAATGAGCAGTTCTTC. J is TRBJ2-1 and V is TRBV10-1, with 8 bases fitting TRBD2. This CDR3 spans 15 amino acids. Germline-derived CDR1 and CDR2 are WNHNN and SYGVQD (reference sequence). Trimming removed 4 bases from V and 2 bases from J; junction bases left unmatched: 4.

The V gene is TRBV10-2, the J gene TRBJ1-1, with D perhaps matching TRBD1 (5 bases). The CDR3 runs 14 residues. V lost 5 bases and J lost 4, with 14 bases in between. The germline CDR1 and CDR2 sequences are WSHSY and SAAADI. The CDR3, as DNA: TGCGCCAGCAGTTTGGCCAGGGAGGGCACTGAAGCTTTCTTT. The encoded protein is CASSLAREGTEAFF.